This T cell receptor beta chain came from a study of blood T cell repertoires in COVID-19. Study-wide context: Specimens from acute and convalescent COVID-19 originated in the United States, Italy and Spain. PBMCs, B-cell-depleted T cells, or T cells provided the cDNA or gDNA that made up the material.

This CDR3 has 16 amino acids. Germline-derived CDR1 and CDR2 are SGHRS and YFSETQ. V was trimmed by 2 bases and J by 0 bases, leaving 12 bases between them. Cohort allocation depended upon clinical history that participants reported. In the source study's methods: Nucleated cell number was recorded as an estimate derived from reference gene primer amplification. Profiling relied on immunoSEQ multiplex PCR, and the TCRdb table lists in-frame clones only, not all of them. The D gene and trimming were derived from the DNA, and the V and J assignments and clone size from that table. The table lists some 160,000 clones, around four fifths of them singletons, with roughly 8% in the top ten.

The rearrangement links TRBV5-1 to TRBJ1-3, with D possibly being TRBD1 (6 bases). The receptor's source is a woman aged 45-65 years who had recovered from COVID-19. Sequencing was performed on PBMCs or T cells enriched from blood (not recorded which). The CDR3: CASSFTTGFSGNTIYF. The DNA for the CDR3 is TGCGCCAGCAGCTTCACTACAGGGTTCTCTGGAAACACCATATATTTT.